This T cell receptor (beta chain) was identified during a study of technical replicates of blood from several donors. Sequencing used immunoSEQ multiplex PCR; TCRdb keeps in-frame clones, though not all of them. Among under 80,000 clones listed, roughly 96% were seen once. The CDR3 loop spans 16 amino acids. CDR1 SGHVS and CDR2 FQNEAQ come from the germline V gene. Trimming cost V 5 bases and J 10 bases; bases outside gene matches: 10. Sequenced input: T cells isolated from PBMCs. This chain links TRBV7-8 with TRBJ1-6; 11 nucleotides line up with TRBD1. The TCR originated in a human donor in good health. The CDR3 bases are TGTGCCAGCAGCCAGATGGCCGGGACAGGGGGATCACCCCTCCACTTT. Its translation is CASSQMAGTGGSPLHF.